The 30 T cell receptor beta chains below all came from one sample that was sequenced in a study of lymphopenia after photon versus proton radiotherapy. Profiled with immunoSEQ multiplex PCR; TCRdb holds only in-frame clones, not every one. The sample shows some 25,000 clones, roughly four fifths of them seen only once. The source was peripheral blood, collected from a patient treated with photon-based radiotherapy. The source is a woman in her forties or fifties with pancreatic cancer.

The V and J genes are TRBV19 and TRBJ2-7; possibly TRBD1 for D (6 bases). Trimming took off 5 bases at V and 2 bases at J, with 13 bases between the two ends. This CDR3 has 14 residues. CDR1 is LNHDA, CDR2 SQIVND, per germline (reference sequence). CDR3 in DNA: TGTGCCAGTAGTGACCGACAGGCTCCCTACGAGCAGTACTTC. Protein sequence: CASSDRQAPYEQYF. The variable domain in full, completed from reference TRBV19 and TRBJ2-7, reads DGGITQSPKYLFRKEGQNVTLSCEQNLNHDAMYWYRQDPGQGLRLIYYSQIVNDFQKGDIAEGYSVSREKKESFPLTVTSAQKNPTAFYLCASSDRQAPYEQYFGPGTRLTVT.

This clone was found a few times. The chain uses TRBV29-1 and TRBJ1-5; possibly TRBD1 for D (6 bases). V lost 4 bases to trimming and J lost 3 bases, with 10 bases between them. CDR1 and CDR2 (germline): SQVTM, ANQGSEA. CDR3 length: 13 amino acids. The CDR3 loop is CSVARGNNQPQHF. In nucleotides, the CDR3 is TGCAGCGTTGCCAGGGGCAACAATCAGCCCCAGCATTTT.

This rearrangement joins TRBV5-1 to TRBJ2-3, with 8 bases identical to TRBD2. CDR1 and CDR2 from the germline V gene are SGHRS and YFSETQ. The J segment lost 3 bases and the V segment lost 0 bases, leaving 6 bases of the junction unmatched. The CDR3 consists of 16 residues. Written as DNA, the CDR3 is TGCGCCAGCAGCTTGGATTCAGCGGGAGCGACAGATACGCAGTATTTT. This gives the protein CASSLDSAGATDTQYF.

The chain has TRBV5-1 and TRBJ2-3; a weak D match, TRBD1 (6 bases). With 4 bases removed from V and 0 bases from J, the gap between germline ends came to 12 bases. CDR3 size: 15 residues. Germline CDR1 SGHRS, CDR2 YFSETQ. CDR3 sequence (DNA): TGCGCCAGCAGCCCGTCAGGGGCTAGCACAGATACGCAGTATTTT. Protein: CASSPSGASTDTQYF. The variable domain in full, completed from reference TRBV5-1 and TRBJ2-3, reads KAGVTQTPRYLIKTRGQQVTLSCSPISGHRSVSWYQQTPGQGLQFLFEYFSETQRNKGNFPGRFSGRQFSNSRSEMNVSTLELGDSALYLCASSPSGASTDTQYFGPGTRLTVL.

This chain joins TRBV4-1 and TRBJ2-3; 10 nucleotides line up with TRBD2. The germline V gene encodes CDR1 MGHRA and CDR2 YSYEKL. The CDR3 is made up of 11 amino acids. J gave up 11 bases and V 10 bases, and 6 bases lay outside the gene matches. In DNA, the CDR3 is TGCGCCACCGAAGCGGGAGGGGAGCAGTATTTT. The encoded protein is CATEAGGEQYF.

The rearrangement uses TRBV19 and TRBJ2-7; no reliable D call. Germline V gene sequence: CDR1 LNHDA, CDR2 SQIVND (reference sequence). This CDR3 region has 12 residues. With 4 bases removed from V and 3 bases from J, the gap between germline ends came to 7 bases. CDR3 sequence: CASSRDRYEQYF. The DNA of the CDR3 is TGTGCCAGTAGTAGGGATCGCTACGAGCAGTACTTC. Using reference TRBV19 and TRBJ2-7 for the parts outside the CDR3, the full variable domain is DGGITQSPKYLFRKEGQNVTLSCEQNLNHDAMYWYRQDPGQGLRLIYYSQIVNDFQKGDIAEGYSVSREKKESFPLTVTSAQKNPTAFYLCASSRDRYEQYFGPGTRLTVT.

The chain is built from TRBV5-1 and TRBJ2-3; D call uncertain. CDR3 length: 15 residues. The germline CDR1 and CDR2 sequences are SGHRS and YFSETQ. V was shortened by 0 bases and J by 6 bases, with 14 bases between the two germline ends. The CDR3 here is CASSLGGTEGDTQYF. CDR3 DNA: TGCGCCAGCAGCTTGGGAGGTACGGAAGGGGATACGCAGTATTTT.

The rearrangement links TRBV23-1 to TRBJ2-7, with D uncertain. TRBV23-1 counts as an open reading frame of uncertain function. Between the trimmed V and J ends, which lost 1 base and 1 base, there was a span of 5 bases. This CDR3 region has 13 residues. The CDR3 nucleotides are TGCGCCAGCAGTCAATTGTGGTCCTACGAGCAGTACTTC. Residues: CASSQLWSYEQYF.

A single count supports this clone. V gene TRBV5-6 combines with J gene TRBJ2-5; 8 nucleotides align to TRBD1. Germline V CDR1 and CDR2: SGHDT, YYEEEE. CDR3 length: 13 residues. V was pared by 4 bases and J by 5 bases, with 4 bases of the junction left unmatched. DNA for the CDR3: TGTGCCAGCAGCCCGACAGGGGTGGAGACCCAGTACTTC. Residues: CASSPTGVETQYF. The full variable domain, with the rest looked up from reference TRBV5-6 and TRBJ2-5, is DAGVTQSPTHLIKTRGQQVTLRCSPKSGHDTVSWYQQALGQGPQFIFQYYEEEERQRGNFPDRFSGHQFPNYSSELNVNALLLGDSALYLCASSPTGVETQYFGPGTRLLVL.

The genes are TRBV7-3 and TRBJ2-2; TRBD2 matches 7 bases. Germline CDR1 SGHTA, CDR2 FQGTGA. The CDR3 is 14 residues long. With V trimmed by 2 bases and J by 7 bases, 4 bases remained unmatched. CDR3 nucleotides: TGTGCCAGCAGCTTATATAGGGAGGGCGGGGAGCTGTTTTTT. Translating gives CASSLYREGGELFF.

The V and J genes are TRBV7-6 and TRBJ2-1; tentatively, D is TRBD1 (5 bases). CDR1 and CDR2 from the germline V gene are SGHVS and FNYEAQ. The CDR3 is 14 amino acids. Trimming cost V 2 bases and J 7 bases, with 12 bases left between them. This CDR3 reads CASSLPRQQNEQFF. The CDR3 bases are TGTGCCAGCAGCTTACCGAGACAGCAGAATGAGCAGTTCTTC.

The J gene is TRBJ2-3, the V gene TRBV11-2, with a tentative D call TRBD2 (5 bases). Germline V gene lookup returns CDR1 SGHAT and CDR2 FQNNGV. With 7 bases removed from V and 0 bases from J, the gap between germline ends came to 14 bases. The CDR3 is made up of 15 amino acids. CDR3 bases: TGTGCCAGCACCAATTACGGGGATAGCACAGATACGCAGTATTTT. Residues: CASTNYGDSTDTQYF.

V gene TRBV11-2 combines with J gene TRBJ2-2; D is ambiguous. The length of the CDR3 is 14 residues. V lost 2 bases and J lost 6, with 10 bases in between. Germline V gene lookup returns CDR1 SGHAT and CDR2 FQNNGV. CDR3 sequence (DNA): TGTGCCAGCAGCTTACAGTCCGGGTCCGGGGAGCTGTTTTTT. It yields the protein CASSLQSGSGELFF.

This sequence joins TRBV21-1 and TRBJ2-7. TRBV21-1 is designated a pseudogene. This CDR3 region has 16 residues. CDR3 DNA sequence: TGTGCCAGCAGCCCGCGTTTAGGCCTCCACCCCTACGAGCAGTACTTC. Translating gives CASSPRLGLHPYEQYF.

The gene calls are TRBV10-3 and TRBJ2-7, with TRBD1 as a possible D gene (5 bases). There are 17 residues in the CDR3. Germline assignment: CDR1 ENHRY and CDR2 SYGVKD. Trimming shortened V by 0 bases and J by 3 bases, and 18 bases separated the two germline ends. The CDR3 nucleotides read TGTGCCATCAGTGAGTCATTTGGGGCTCCCCCTTTCTACGAGCAGTACTTC. This sequence encodes CAISESFGAPPFYEQYF.

This clone has a handful of counts. The chain employs TRBV27 and TRBJ1-5; TRBD1 might be the D (5 bases). The CDR3 spans 13 residues. Germline lookup yields CDR1 MNHEY and CDR2 SMNVEV (reference sequence). Deletions cut 8 bases from V and 4 bases from J, with 12 bases between. The DNA of the CDR3 is TGTGCCAGCGGGAATGACAGAAATCAGCCCCAGCATTTT. Its translation: CASGNDRNQPQHF.

The chain combines TRBV30 with TRBJ2-7; TRBD2 matches 7 bases. The junction had 10 bases not matched to a gene; V was cut back by 4 bases and J by 1 base. In germline, CDR1 is GTSNPN, CDR2 SVGIG (reference sequence). The CDR3 length is 15 residues. CDR3 protein: CAWNSHWEGSYEQYF. The CDR3 DNA is TGTGCCTGGAACAGCCACTGGGAGGGGTCCTACGAGCAGTACTTC.

In its sample, this clone was seen a few times. CDR3 loop: CASSLEGLNTEAFF. The CDR3 DNA reads TGTGCCAGCAGCTTAGAGGGGCTCAACACTGAAGCTTTCTTT. V is TRBV7-9 and J is TRBJ1-1, with D perhaps matching TRBD1 (5 bases). The CDR3 extends over 14 amino acids. V was shortened by 1 base and J by 2 bases, with 8 bases between the two germline ends. Germline CDR1 and CDR2: SEHNR and FQNEAQ (reference sequence). Using reference TRBV7-9 and TRBJ1-1 for the parts outside the CDR3, the full variable domain is DTGVSQNPRHKITKRGQNVTFRCDPISEHNRLYWYRQTLGQGPEFLTYFQNEAQLEKSRLLSDRFSAERPKGSFSTLEIQRTEQGDSAMYLCASSLEGLNTEAFFGQGTRLTVV.

The chain links TRBV4-3 to TRBJ1-3, with D perhaps TRBD1 (6 bases). The CDR3 has 16 residues. Between the trimmed V and J ends, which lost 0 bases and 3 bases, there was a span of 12 bases. The germline V gene encodes CDR1 LGHNA and CDR2 YSLEER. The CDR3 DNA is TGCGCCAGCAGCCAAGATCCGGGGGCTAGTGGAAACACCATATATTTT. Translation gives CASSQDPGASGNTIYF.

The rearrangement uses TRBV5-1 and TRBJ2-7; D perhaps matches TRBD2 (6 bases). This CDR3 is built from 14 residues. Trimming pared 0 bases from V and 4 bases from J, leaving 11 bases between. Germline V gene data show CDR1 as SGHRS and CDR2 as YFSETQ. The CDR3 is CASSLDGRIYEQYF. The CDR3 nucleotides read TGCGCCAGCAGCTTGGACGGGAGAATATACGAGCAGTACTTC.

The rearrangement uses TRBV30 and TRBJ2-7; no clear D gene. Germline values: CDR1 GTSNPN, CDR2 SVGIG (reference sequence). The CDR3 sequence is 14 residues long. V lost 3 bases and J 3 bases, leaving 15 bases between the germline ends. The CDR3 loop is CAWSALEKGYEQYF. As DNA, the CDR3 is TGTGCCTGGAGCGCCCTAGAAAAGGGCTACGAGCAGTACTTC.

This chain connects TRBV5-6 to TRBJ1-2; D is ambiguous. Germline CDR1 is SGHDT and CDR2 is YYEEEE. The CDR3 runs 15 residues. V gave up 7 bases and J gave up 1 base, with 17 bases separating them. CDR3 DNA: TGTGCCAGCGCTTGGCGGGATACGAATAACTATGGCTACACCTTC. It yields the protein CASAWRDTNNYGYTF.

This chain joins TRBV29-1 and TRBJ2-1; 7 bases are shared with TRBD2. The V segment lost 8 bases and the J segment 1 base; nucleotides outside the gene matches: 14. Germline CDR1 is SQVTM and CDR2 is ANQGSEA. The CDR3 extends over 16 amino acids. CDR3 amino acids: CSSQGGAGGSYNEQFF. The CDR3 DNA reads TGCAGCTCCCAGGGAGGGGCGGGTGGGTCCTACAATGAGCAGTTCTTC.

This chain connects TRBV7-9 to TRBJ2-7; D gene ambiguous. Trimming cost V 5 bases and J 5 bases, with 13 bases left between them. CDR1 and CDR2 (germline): SEHNR, FQNEAQ (reference sequence). The CDR3 has 13 residues. Written as DNA, the CDR3 is TGTGCCAGCAGCCTCCTCCTCGGGCACGAGCAGTACTTC. Translated: CASSLLLGHEQYF. The entire variable domain, with the rest obtained from reference TRBV7-9 and TRBJ2-7, is as follows: DTGVSQNPRHKITKRGQNVTFRCDPISEHNRLYWYRQTLGQGPEFLTYFQNEAQLEKSRLLSDRFSAERPKGSFSTLEIQRTEQGDSAMYLCASSLLLGHEQYFGPGTRLTVT.

This rearrangement joins TRBV9 to TRBJ2-2; D gene unclear. CDR1 and CDR2 (germline): SGDLS, YYNGEE. This CDR3 is 15 amino acids long. Trimming took off 0 bases at V and 1 base at J, with 7 bases between the two ends. CDR3 sequence (DNA): TGTGCCAGCAGCGTAGAACCAGAGAACACCGGGGAGCTGTTTTTT. Its translation: CASSVEPENTGELFF. Full variable domain (remainder filled in from reference TRBV9 and TRBJ2-2): DSGVTQTPKHLITATGQRVTLRCSPRSGDLSVYWYQQSLDQGLQFLIQYYNGEERAKGNILERFSAQQFPDLHSELNLSSLELGDSALYFCASSVEPENTGELFFGEGSRLTVL.

This chain joins TRBV11-2 and TRBJ2-5; perhaps D is TRBD1 or TRBD2 (5 bases each). V was clipped by 3 bases and J by 1 base, with 15 bases between them. The V gene's germline CDR1 is SGHAT and CDR2 FQNNGV. CDR3 length: 16 residues. The CDR3 region is CASSLMGPGGQETQYF. Here the CDR3 DNA reads TGTGCCAGCAGCTTGATGGGGCCTGGGGGCCAAGAGACCCAGTACTTC.

CDR3 coding DNA: TGTGCCAGCTCACCACCCTTGGCATCTAATGAAAAACTGTTTTTT. As protein: CASSPPLASNEKLFF. The gene calls are TRBV18 and TRBJ1-4, with no clear D. CDR3 length: 15 residues. Trimming cost V 0 bases and J 3 bases, with 8 bases left between them. Germline V gene data show CDR1 as KGHSH and CDR2 as LQKENI.

This clone has just one count. This chain connects TRBV5-4 to TRBJ1-1; TRBD1 matches 10 bases. The length of the CDR3 is 15 residues. With V trimmed by 0 bases and J by 5 bases, 4 bases remained unmatched. Germline CDR1 and CDR2: SGHNT and YYREEE (reference sequence). The CDR3 nucleotides read TGTGCCAGCAGCTTGGGACAGGGGGCTTCTACTGAAGCTTTCTTT. This sequence encodes CASSLGQGASTEAFF.

The rearrangement joins TRBV11-1 to TRBJ2-1, with a weak D call TRBD2 (5 bases). Looked up from germline, CDR1 is SGHAT and CDR2 is FQDESV (reference sequence). Trimming shortened V by 5 bases and J by 7 bases, and 15 bases separated the two germline ends. The CDR3 is made up of 14 amino acids. CDR3 nucleotides: TGTGCCAGCAGCATGGACGGGGAGATGAATGAGCAGTTCTTC. Its protein is CASSMDGEMNEQFF.

The gene calls are TRBV7-2 and TRBJ1-1, with D possibly TRBD1 on 5 matching bases. CDR1 and CDR2 (germline): SGHTA, FQGNSA. Trimming shortened V by 2 bases and J by 1 base, and 14 bases separated the two germline ends. The CDR3 runs to 16 residues. The CDR3 protein is CASSLRGGPPNTEAFF. Written as DNA, the CDR3 is TGTGCCAGCAGCTTACGGGGGGGACCTCCGAACACTGAAGCTTTCTTT. The full variable domain, with the rest looked up from reference TRBV7-2 and TRBJ1-1, is GAGVSQSPSNKVTEKGKDVELRCDPISGHTALYWYRQSLGQGLEFLIYFQGNSAPDKSGLPSDRFSAERTGGSVSTLTIQRTQQEDSAVYLCASSLRGGPPNTEAFFGQGTRLTVV.